What follows are 24 T cell receptor beta chains derived from one specimen sequenced in a study of blood T cells in healthy people across ages. A sample-barcoded 5' primer and a J-beta primer mix were used in a second PCR of roughly 6 to 11 cycles. From the 5' RACE reads, TCRdb called clonotypes with MiXCR, one entry per CDR3 protein. The sample has approximately 780,000 distinct CDR3 sequences; about 26% are singletons. The same data also contributed to another study, on T cells of mothers and their children.

Sample: blood. Source of these receptors: a boy younger than 18 in good health.

This clonotype was counted between two and nine times. The CDR3 region has the DNA TGTGCCAGCAGCCTGGCAGCCGCCGGCAACACCTTC. Residues: CASSLAAAGNTF. The V and J genes are TRBV3-1 and TRBJ1-2, with D uncertain. Germline values: CDR1 LGHDT, CDR2 YNNKEL (reference sequence). Trimming left V 4 bases short and J 12 bases short, with 15 bases between. The CDR3 consists of 12 residues.

V and J are TRBV7-2 and TRBJ2-7, with D hard to call. This CDR3 region has 15 residues. Trimming stripped 4 bases from V and 4 bases from J, with 17 bases between. Germline-derived CDR1 and CDR2 are SGHTA and FQGNSA. This CDR3 is CASSSETQKVYEQYF. In nucleotides, the CDR3 is TGTGCCAGCAGCTCCGAGACCCAGAAGGTATACGAGCAGTACTTC.

This chain links TRBV7-9 with TRBJ2-5; 8 nucleotides align to TRBD1. The CDR3 is 12 residues long. J lost 5 bases, V lost 10 bases, and 6 bases had no gene match. CDR1 is SEHNR and CDR2 is FQNEAQ in the germline V gene (reference sequence). The CDR3 reads CATGQGRETQYF. The CDR3 DNA is TGTGCCACCGGACAGGGCAGGGAGACCCAGTACTTC.

This clonotype was detected a few times. The genes are TRBV7-2 and TRBJ1-4; 7 bases are a match to TRBD1. Germline values: CDR1 SGHTA, CDR2 FQGNSA. After removal of 5 bases from V and 8 bases from J, the junction contained 11 bases not matched to a gene. The CDR3 is 15 residues long. CDR3 protein: CASSVSGTALEKLFF. For the CDR3, the DNA is TGTGCCAGCAGCGTCAGCGGGACAGCTCTCGAAAAACTGTTTTTT. Complete variable domain (other parts from reference TRBV7-2 and TRBJ1-4): GAGVSQSPSNKVTEKGKDVELRCDPISGHTALYWYRQSLGQGLEFLIYFQGNSAPDKSGLPSDRFSAERTGGSVSTLTIQRTQQEDSAVYLCASSVSGTALEKLFFGSGTQLSVL.

This clonotype was seen only a few times. The gene calls are TRBV4-1 and TRBJ1-1; D is undetermined. Germline V gene sequence: CDR1 MGHRA, CDR2 YSYEKL. The CDR3 runs to 15 residues. The ends were cut back, 1 base at V and 3 bases at J, with 12 bases in the middle. CDR3 sequence (DNA): TGCGCCAGCAGCCAAGGGGTAGGGCGGGACACTGAAGCTTTCTTT. Protein product: CASSQGVGRDTEAFF.

This chain joins TRBV12-3 or TRBV12-4 and TRBJ2-3; the D gene could be TRBD1 or TRBD2 (5 bases each). V lost 5 bases and J 1 base, leaving 16 bases between the germline ends. The CDR3 is 16 amino acids. CDR3 nucleotide sequence: TGTGCCAGCAGTCCCGGGACGTTACAGGGCACAGATACGCAGTATTTT. It codes for CASSPGTLQGTDTQYF.

This clonotype was found a few times. This sequence joins TRBV5-1 and TRBJ2-1; 7 bases map to TRBD1. The CDR3 consists of 14 residues. In germline, CDR1 is SGHRS, CDR2 YFSETQ. With V trimmed by 1 base and J by 8 bases, 6 bases remained unmatched. Here the CDR3 DNA reads TGCGCCAGCAGCTTGAATACAGGGGCGGATGAGCAGTTCTTC. Its translation is CASSLNTGADEQFF.

This clonotype turned up a few times. The rearrangement joins TRBV4-1 to TRBJ2-7; D possibly matches TRBD1 or TRBD2 (5 bases each). Germline CDR1 MGHRA, CDR2 YSYEKL. V lost 1 base and J lost 0, with 16 bases in between. This CDR3 comprises 17 residues. CDR3 sequence (DNA): TGCGCCAGCAGCCAAGTGCTAGGGACGGGCAACTCCTACGAGCAGTACTTC. This gives the protein CASSQVLGTGNSYEQYF.

The chain carries TRBV5-1 and TRBJ1-5; TRBD1 matches 11 bases. Unmatched junction bases numbered 4, after V lost 2 bases and J lost 3 bases. The V gene's germline CDR1 is SGHRS and CDR2 YFSETQ. The CDR3 runs 16 residues. CDR3 sequence reads: CASSFGTGGSNQPQHF. In nucleotides, the CDR3 is TGCGCCAGCAGCTTCGGGACAGGGGGATCCAATCAGCCCCAGCATTTT.

This chain uses TRBV3-1 with TRBJ2-3, with D uncertain. This CDR3 region has 12 residues. The germline V gene encodes CDR1 LGHDT and CDR2 YNNKEL (reference sequence). V was cut by 1 base and J by 8 bases, with 7 bases left in between. The CDR3 bases are TGTGCCAGCAGCCAAGGCCCCGTTACGCAGTATTTT. This encodes CASSQGPVTQYF.

V is TRBV13 and J is TRBJ1-1; TRBD1 matches 9 bases. The CDR3 is made up of 13 amino acids. Germline V gene data show CDR1 as PRHDT and CDR2 as FYEKMQ (reference sequence). The V and J ends lost 4 bases and 6 bases, in that order; junction bases with no gene match: 3. The CDR3 bases are TGTGCCAGCAGCTCAGACAGGGGGGCTGAAGCTTTCTTT. Translated, it gives CASSSDRGAEAFF.

The chain combines TRBV19 with TRBJ1-2; 10 nucleotides line up with TRBD1. The CDR3 is made up of 14 amino acids. The trim removed 6 bases at V and 7 bases at J, leaving 8 bases unmatched. The germline V gene has CDR1 LNHDA and CDR2 SQIVND (reference sequence). This CDR3 is CASSHRDRGSGYTF. In nucleotides, the CDR3 is TGTGCCAGTAGCCACCGGGACAGGGGATCTGGCTACACCTTC.

J is TRBJ2-4 and V is TRBV10-2, with 12 bases that match TRBD2. The CDR3 runs 14 residues. Germline CDR1 and CDR2: WSHSY and SAAADI. J lost 6 bases, V lost 8 bases, and 5 bases had no gene match. CDR3 amino acids: CASSTSGGPNIQYF. CDR3 nucleotide sequence: TGCGCCAGCTCGACTAGCGGGGGACCAAACATTCAGTACTTC.

The chain links TRBV5-1 to TRBJ2-3; tentatively, D is TRBD1 (5 bases). The CDR3 has 15 amino acids. Germline-derived CDR1 and CDR2 are SGHRS and YFSETQ. Trimming removed 1 base at V and 0 bases at J, with 9 bases between. For the CDR3, the DNA is TGCGCCAGCAGCTTGAGGGGTGTCAGCACAGATACGCAGTATTTT. Protein product: CASSLRGVSTDTQYF.

CDR3 sequence: CAISESGGYEQYF. DNA of the CDR3: TGTGCCATCAGTGAGTCGGGGGGATACGAGCAGTACTTC. The rearrangement links TRBV10-3 to TRBJ2-7, with D maybe TRBD2 (6 bases). CDR1 ENHRY and CDR2 SYGVKD come from the germline V gene. V was clipped by 0 bases and J by 4 bases, with 7 bases between them. The length of the CDR3 is 13 residues.

A few counts support this clonotype. V is TRBV2 and J is TRBJ1-6; TRBD1 aligns across 8 bases. This CDR3 comprises 15 residues. V was pared by 7 bases and J by 7 bases, with 9 bases of the junction left unmatched. CDR1 is SNHLY and CDR2 is FYNNEI in the germline V gene. CDR3 region: CASNKDRGGNSPLHF. The DNA for the CDR3 is TGTGCCAGCAATAAAGACAGGGGTGGGAATTCACCCCTCCACTTT.

This clonotype turned up a few times. The chain couples TRBV7-9 to TRBJ1-3; D remains unclear. Germline V gene lookup returns CDR1 SEHNR and CDR2 FQNEAQ (reference sequence). The CDR3 is 15 residues long. V lost 3 bases and J lost 1, with 10 bases in between. Written as DNA, the CDR3 is TGTGCCAGCAGCTTGGGGTCCACTTCTGGAAACACCATATATTTT. Encoded protein: CASSLGSTSGNTIYF.

This clonotype appeared a few times. This chain's CDR3 is CASSAAGTRNEQFF. CDR3 DNA sequence: TGTGCCAGCAGTGCGGCCGGGACTAGGAATGAGCAGTTCTTC. The chain combines TRBV6-1 with TRBJ2-5, with TRBD2 matching over 8 bases. The end of the DNA fits TRBJ2-1 better, so the J call may be wrong. Germline assignment: CDR1 MNHNS and CDR2 SASEGT. The CDR3 sequence is 14 residues long.

The rearrangement uses TRBV7-2 and TRBJ2-1, with D maybe TRBD1 (6 bases). Germline values: CDR1 SGHTA, CDR2 FQGNSA. The CDR3 has 14 residues. V gave up 7 bases and J gave up 4 bases, with 14 bases separating them. The CDR3 sequence is CASTRQGQYNEQFF. CDR3 sequence (DNA): TGTGCCAGCACTCGCCAGGGGCAGTACAATGAGCAGTTCTTC.

This clonotype showed up just a few times. Its ends do not fully match the called genes, so a read error is possible. The V gene is TRBV20-1, the J gene TRBJ2-7, with no clear D. Germline V gene lookup returns CDR1 DFQATT and CDR2 SNEGSKA (reference sequence). The CDR3 loop spans 14 amino acids. The CDR3 coding sequence is TGCAGTGCTAGGCAGCCGTCCGGTATTTACGAGCAGTATTTC. It translates to CSARQPSGIYEQYF.

This sequence joins TRBV6-5 and TRBJ1-5; D is unresolved. This CDR3 comprises 15 residues. Germline assignment: CDR1 MNHEY and CDR2 SVGAGI. V lost 6 bases and J lost 4, with 16 bases in between. CDR3: CASSRIFPGNQPQHF. For the CDR3, the DNA is TGTGCCAGCAGCCGCATCTTCCCGGGTAATCAGCCCCAGCATTTT.

The chain carries TRBV30 and TRBJ2-6; D might be TRBD1 or TRBD2, each matching 5 bases. CDR1 is GTSNPN and CDR2 is SVGIG in the germline V gene (reference sequence). The CDR3 is 14 residues long. Trimming removed 4 bases at V and 3 bases at J, with 10 bases between. CDR3 loop: CAWMRGSGANVLTF. The DNA of the CDR3 is TGTGCCTGGATGAGGGGAAGTGGGGCCAACGTCCTGACTTTC.

This clonotype was found a few times. The rearrangement uses TRBV7-9 and TRBJ2-3; the D is unclear. CDR3 length: 16 residues. V was trimmed by 5 bases and J by 6 bases, leaving 21 bases between them. Germline V CDR1 and CDR2: SEHNR, FQNEAQ (reference sequence). In DNA, the CDR3 is TGTGCCAGCAGCCCCCCTGGTGGCAGGATAGGTGATACGCAGTATTTT. Protein: CASSPPGGRIGDTQYF.

This clonotype has only a few counts. V is TRBV3-1 and J is TRBJ1-6; D perhaps matches TRBD1 (6 bases). The CDR3 has 12 amino acids. Germline CDR1 is LGHDT and CDR2 is YNNKEL (reference sequence). V dropped 6 bases and J dropped 13 bases, with 13 bases sitting between them. CDR3 sequence: CASREGGFPLHF. The CDR3 DNA follows: TGTGCCAGCAGGGAAGGGGGGTTCCCCCTCCACTTT.